These 22 T cell receptor beta chains came from one sample sequenced in a study of blood T cells in healthy people across ages. Sample-barcoded 5' priming and a J-beta primer mix drove a second PCR of 7 to 11 cycles. From the 5' RACE reads, TCRdb called clonotypes with MiXCR, one entry per CDR3 protein. The table shows some 900,000 distinct CDR3 sequences, with roughly 48% occurring only once. Sequenced sample: blood. All receptors come from a young man in good health.

Many counts were recorded for this clonotype. V gene TRBV12-3 or TRBV12-4 combines with J gene TRBJ2-1, with 9 bases that match TRBD1. The CDR3 has 15 residues. V was clipped by 6 bases and J by 0 bases; unmatched bases: 3. CDR3 bases: TGTGCCAGCAGACAGGGGGCCAGCTCCTACAATGAGCAGTTCTTC. Residues: CASRQGASSYNEQFF.

The chain carries TRBV7-8 and TRBJ2-3; the D gene is possibly TRBD1 (5 bases). Trimming took off 6 bases at V and 2 bases at J, with 12 bases between the two ends. There are 14 residues in the CDR3. Germline CDR1 is SGHVS and CDR2 is FQNEAQ. CDR3 DNA: TGTGCCAGCAGTTTCTCGACAGACACAGATACGCAGTATTTT. Translation: CASSFSTDTDTQYF.

The gene calls are TRBV6-6 and TRBJ2-2; D not certain. Germline-derived CDR1 and CDR2 are MNHNY and SVGAGI (reference sequence). Trimming pared 3 bases from V and 1 base from J, leaving 9 bases between. This CDR3 is 15 amino acids long. The CDR3 DNA sequence: TGTGCCAGCAGTTATAGAGACAAGAACACCGGGGAGCTGTTTTTT. The encoded protein is CASSYRDKNTGELFF.

The chain employs TRBV7-2 and TRBJ1-5, with D perhaps matching TRBD1 (5 bases). The CDR3 totals 15 residues. The ends were cut back, 1 base at V and 6 bases at J, with 13 bases in the middle. CDR1 is SGHTA and CDR2 is FQGNSA in the germline V gene. The CDR3 nucleotides are TGTGCCAGCAGCTTAGACGGAGGGGTCCTTCAGCCCCAGCATTTT. This gives the protein CASSLDGGVLQPQHF.

The rearrangement joins TRBV10-3 to TRBJ2-1; 11 bases are shared with TRBD1. The CDR3 contains 15 residues. The V gene's germline CDR1 is ENHRY and CDR2 SYGVKD. J gave up 9 bases and V 6 bases, and 10 bases lay outside the gene matches. The CDR3 coding sequence is TGTGCCATCAGCGGACAGGGGGCGTCCCTAGCTGAGCAGTTCTTC. Residues: CAISGQGASLAEQFF.

This chain uses TRBV10-3 with TRBJ2-2; 9 bases are shared with TRBD1. CDR3 size: 16 residues. J gave up 2 bases and V 6 bases, and 7 bases lay outside the gene matches. Germline V CDR1 and CDR2: ENHRY, SYGVKD. Here the CDR3 reads CAISRGQGRNTGELFF. The CDR3, as DNA: TGTGCCATCAGCCGTGGACAGGGGCGTAACACCGGGGAGCTGTTTTTT.

The chain recombines TRBV14 with TRBJ1-2; no reliable D call. The CDR3 has 12 residues. Trimming took off 1 base at V and 13 bases at J, with 13 bases between the two ends. In germline, CDR1 is SGHDN, CDR2 FVKESK. The CDR3 nucleotides are TGTGCCAGCAGCCAAGGGGGTGGTTTTCTCACCTTC. It specifies CASSQGGGFLTF.

The V call is TRBV27, the J call TRBJ1-2, with a possible D match to TRBD1 (5 bases). The germline V and J ends were trimmed by 2 bases and 4 bases, with 14 bases remaining between them. Germline V gives CDR1 MNHEY, CDR2 SMNVEV (reference sequence). CDR3 length: 15 residues. The CDR3: CASSLGPGAGYGYTF. The DNA of the CDR3 is TGTGCCAGCAGTTTAGGGCCCGGGGCGGGCTATGGCTACACCTTC.

This chain connects TRBV7-9 to TRBJ1-6; D may be TRBD1 (5 bases). The germline V gene has CDR1 SEHNR and CDR2 FQNEAQ (reference sequence). V was shortened by 5 bases and J by 5 bases, with 10 bases between the two germline ends. The CDR3 has 14 amino acids. This CDR3 reads CASSPEGDNSPLHF. DNA of the CDR3: TGTGCCAGCAGCCCAGAAGGGGATAATTCACCCCTCCACTTT.

This clonotype was picked up many times. V gene TRBV11-3 combines with J gene TRBJ1-1, with D possibly TRBD1 on 5 matching bases. The V and J ends lost 2 bases and 4 bases respectively, with 11 bases between them. This CDR3 contains 14 residues. Germline CDR1 SGHNT, CDR2 YENEEA. CDR3 DNA sequence: TGTGCCAGCAGCTTAAATCAGGGAAGCACTGAAGCTTTCTTT. It yields the protein CASSLNQGSTEAFF.

This clonotype was picked up a small number of times. This chain uses TRBV7-2 with TRBJ2-4; D is uncertain. The ends were cut back, 5 bases at V and 0 bases at J, with 11 bases in the middle. This CDR3 contains 15 residues. CDR1 is SGHTA, CDR2 FQGNSA, per germline. CDR3 residues: CASSPGAVAKNIQYF. The CDR3 DNA reads as TGTGCCAGCAGCCCCGGAGCTGTAGCCAAAAACATTCAGTACTTC.

In its sample, this clonotype was seen many times. The rearrangement links TRBV9 to TRBJ1-5, with TRBD1 as a possible D gene (5 bases). This CDR3 has 13 amino acids. CDR1 and CDR2 from the germline V gene are SGDLS and YYNGEE. V was trimmed by 3 bases and J by 6 bases, leaving 10 bases between them. CDR3 residues: CASSANGGQPQHF. The CDR3 nucleotides read TGTGCCAGCAGCGCGAACGGGGGTCAGCCCCAGCATTTT. The full variable domain, completed using reference TRBV9 and TRBJ1-5, is DSGVTQTPKHLITATGQRVTLRCSPRSGDLSVYWYQQSLDQGLQFLIQYYNGEERAKGNILERFSAQQFPDLHSELNLSSLELGDSALYFCASSANGGQPQHFGDGTRLSIL.

The rearrangement links TRBV4-1 to TRBJ1-2; no reliable D call. CDR1 and CDR2 from the germline V gene are MGHRA and YSYEKL. The CDR3 spans 15 residues. V lost 0 bases and J lost 3, with 11 bases in between. CDR3 sequence (DNA): TGCGCCAGCAGCCAAGATCCAGAGGGCTACTATGGCTACACCTTC. The encoded protein is CASSQDPEGYYGYTF.

The chain joins TRBV9 to TRBJ1-4, with D tentatively TRBD1 (5 bases). Looked up from germline, CDR1 is SGDLS and CDR2 is YYNGEE. The CDR3 sequence is 14 residues long. The V and J ends lost 0 bases and 5 bases respectively, with 8 bases between them. The CDR3 protein is CASSVGQWNEKLFF. DNA for the CDR3: TGTGCCAGCAGCGTAGGACAGTGGAATGAAAAACTGTTTTTT.

The V call is TRBV10-3, the J call TRBJ2-1; TRBD1 aligns across 7 bases. Germline V gene data show CDR1 as ENHRY and CDR2 as SYGVKD. With V trimmed by 3 bases and J by 2 bases, 7 bases remained unmatched. CDR3 length: 16 residues. DNA for the CDR3: TGTGCCATCAGTGAACAGGGGCAGGGCGCCTACAATGAGCAGTTCTTC. Residues: CAISEQGQGAYNEQFF.

This clonotype came up a few times. The CDR3 spells CSVDVQMQETQYF. In nucleotides, the CDR3 is TGCAGCGTTGATGTCCAGATGCAAGAGACCCAGTACTTC. The V call is TRBV29-1, the J call TRBJ2-5; D call uncertain. Trimming took off 3 bases at V and 2 bases at J, with 10 bases between the two ends. Germline CDR1 is SQVTM and CDR2 is ANQGSEA. The CDR3 has 13 residues.

This rearrangement joins TRBV7-2 to TRBJ2-1; TRBD1 matches 8 bases. This CDR3 contains 16 residues. The junction had 12 bases not matched to a gene; V was cut back by 5 bases and J by 6 bases. CDR1 is SGHTA, CDR2 FQGNSA, per germline. The CDR3 DNA follows: TGTGCCAGCAGCCCCCGAGGACAGGGTGTGTCCAATGAGCAGTTCTTC. Protein sequence: CASSPRGQGVSNEQFF. Looking up the rest from reference TRBV7-2 and TRBJ2-1 gives the full variable domain: GAGVSQSPSNKVTEKGKDVELRCDPISGHTALYWYRQSLGQGLEFLIYFQGNSAPDKSGLPSDRFSAERTGGSVSTLTIQRTQQEDSAVYLCASSPRGQGVSNEQFFGPGTRLTVL.

In its sample, this clonotype was seen a few times. This chain joins TRBV24-1 and TRBJ2-6; TRBD1 agrees at 12 bases. This CDR3 is built from 19 residues. The germline gives CDR1 KGHDR, CDR2 SFDVKD. The V and J ends lost 4 bases and 2 bases, in that order; junction bases with no gene match: 8. The DNA for the CDR3 is TGTGCCACCAGTGACACACAGGGACAGGGGGCTACTGGGGCCAACGTCCTGACTTTC. Residues: CATSDTQGQGATGANVLTF.

This clonotype was counted at least ten times. The chain joins TRBV11-2 to TRBJ2-3; no definite D call. Germline assignment: CDR1 SGHAT and CDR2 FQNNGV. The CDR3 is 12 amino acids. Trimming took 3 bases from V and 7 from J, leaving 8 bases between them. In DNA form, the CDR3 reads TGTGCCAGCAGCTTTTATGAGTATACGCAGTATTTT. Amino acid sequence: CASSFYEYTQYF.

Only a few counts were recorded for this clonotype. The rearrangement joins TRBV28 to TRBJ1-1; D gene ambiguous. Germline V gives CDR1 MDHEN, CDR2 SYDVKM. The CDR3 totals 12 residues. The V end was cut by 7 bases, the J end by 8 bases, with 14 bases between. CDR3 residues: CASITPSLEAFF. CDR3 bases: TGTGCCAGCATTACTCCTTCCCTCGAAGCTTTCTTT.

This clonotype was counted only a few times. The junction differs from germline at one of its ends, possibly a read error. V is TRBV6-1 and J is TRBJ2-7, with D tentatively TRBD1 (6 bases). The germline CDR1 and CDR2 sequences are MNHNS and SASEGT. The CDR3 consists of 14 residues. The CDR3 DNA sequence: TGTGCCAGCAGTGAAGACAGGGTATCCTACGGGCAGTACTTC. This translates into CASSEDRVSYGQYF.

The chain combines TRBV12-3 or TRBV12-4 with TRBJ2-5, with 10 nucleotides matching TRBD1. This CDR3 contains 15 residues. With 6 bases clipped from V and 7 bases from J, the junction kept 11 bases outside the gene matches. The chain's CDR3 is CASRPTGTGAGTQYF. The CDR3 DNA is TGTGCCAGCAGACCTACCGGGACAGGGGCGGGGACCCAGTACTTC.